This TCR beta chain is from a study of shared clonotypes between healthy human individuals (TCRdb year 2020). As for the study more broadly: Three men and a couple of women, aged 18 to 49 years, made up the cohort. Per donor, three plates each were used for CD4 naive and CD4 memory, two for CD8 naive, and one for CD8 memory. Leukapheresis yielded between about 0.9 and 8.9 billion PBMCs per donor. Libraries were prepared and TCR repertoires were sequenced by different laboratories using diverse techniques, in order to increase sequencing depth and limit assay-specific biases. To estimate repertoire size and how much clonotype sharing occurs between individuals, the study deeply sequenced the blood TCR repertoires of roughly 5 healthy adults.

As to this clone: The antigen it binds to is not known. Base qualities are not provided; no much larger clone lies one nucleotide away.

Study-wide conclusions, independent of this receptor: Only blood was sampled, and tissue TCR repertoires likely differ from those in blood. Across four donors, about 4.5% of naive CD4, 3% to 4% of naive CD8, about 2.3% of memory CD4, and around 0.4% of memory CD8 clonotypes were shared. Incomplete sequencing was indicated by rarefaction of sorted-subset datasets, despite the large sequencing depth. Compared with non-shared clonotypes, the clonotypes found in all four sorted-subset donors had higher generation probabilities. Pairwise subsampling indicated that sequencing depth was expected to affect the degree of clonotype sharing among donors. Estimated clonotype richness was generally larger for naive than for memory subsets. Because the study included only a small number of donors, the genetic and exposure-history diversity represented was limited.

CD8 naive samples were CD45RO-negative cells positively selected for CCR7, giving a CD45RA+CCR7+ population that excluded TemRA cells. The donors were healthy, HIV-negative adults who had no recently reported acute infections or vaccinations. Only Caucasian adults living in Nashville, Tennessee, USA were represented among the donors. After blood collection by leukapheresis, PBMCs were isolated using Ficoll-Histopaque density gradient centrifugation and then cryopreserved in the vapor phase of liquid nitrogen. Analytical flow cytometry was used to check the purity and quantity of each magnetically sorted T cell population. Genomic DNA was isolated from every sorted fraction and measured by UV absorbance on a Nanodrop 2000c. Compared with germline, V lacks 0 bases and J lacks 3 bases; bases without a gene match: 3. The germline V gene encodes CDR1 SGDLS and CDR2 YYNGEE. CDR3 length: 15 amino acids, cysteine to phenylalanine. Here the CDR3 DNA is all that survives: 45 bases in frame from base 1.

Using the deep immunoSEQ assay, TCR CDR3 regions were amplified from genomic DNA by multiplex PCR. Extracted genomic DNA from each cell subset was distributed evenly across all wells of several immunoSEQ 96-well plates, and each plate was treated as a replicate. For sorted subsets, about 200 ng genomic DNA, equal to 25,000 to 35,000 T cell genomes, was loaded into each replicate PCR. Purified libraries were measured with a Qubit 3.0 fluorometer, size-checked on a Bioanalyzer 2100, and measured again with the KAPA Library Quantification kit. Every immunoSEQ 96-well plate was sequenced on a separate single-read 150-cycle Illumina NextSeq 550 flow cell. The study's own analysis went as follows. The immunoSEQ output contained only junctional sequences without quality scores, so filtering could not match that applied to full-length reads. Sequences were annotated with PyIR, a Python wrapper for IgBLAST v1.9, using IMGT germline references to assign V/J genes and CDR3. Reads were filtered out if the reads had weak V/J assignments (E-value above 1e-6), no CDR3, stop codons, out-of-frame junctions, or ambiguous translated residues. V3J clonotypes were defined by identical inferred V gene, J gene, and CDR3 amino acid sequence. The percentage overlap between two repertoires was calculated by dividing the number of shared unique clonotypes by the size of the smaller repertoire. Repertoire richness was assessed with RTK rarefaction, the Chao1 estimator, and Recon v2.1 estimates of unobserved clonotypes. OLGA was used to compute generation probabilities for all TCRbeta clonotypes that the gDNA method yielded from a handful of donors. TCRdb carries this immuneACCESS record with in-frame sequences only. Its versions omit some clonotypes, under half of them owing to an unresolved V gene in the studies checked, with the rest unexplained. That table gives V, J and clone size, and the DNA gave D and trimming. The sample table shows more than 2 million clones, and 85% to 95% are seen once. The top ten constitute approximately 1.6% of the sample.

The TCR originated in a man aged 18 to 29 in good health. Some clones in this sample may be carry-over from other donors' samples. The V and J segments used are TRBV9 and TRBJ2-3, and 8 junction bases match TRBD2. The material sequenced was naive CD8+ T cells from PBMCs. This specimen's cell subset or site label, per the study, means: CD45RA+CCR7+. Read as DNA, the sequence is TGTGCCAGCAGCGTAGCGGGACTAGTTACAGATACGCAGTATTTT. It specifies CASSVAGLVTDTQYF.